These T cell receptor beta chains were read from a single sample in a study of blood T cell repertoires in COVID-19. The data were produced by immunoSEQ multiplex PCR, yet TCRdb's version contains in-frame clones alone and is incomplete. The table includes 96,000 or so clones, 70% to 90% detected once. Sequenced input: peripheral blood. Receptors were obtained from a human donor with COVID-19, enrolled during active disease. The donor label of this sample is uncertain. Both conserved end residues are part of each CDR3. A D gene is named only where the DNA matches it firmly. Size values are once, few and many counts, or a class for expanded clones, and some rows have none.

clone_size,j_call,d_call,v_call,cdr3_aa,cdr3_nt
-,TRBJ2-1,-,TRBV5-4,CASSLDKHNEQFF,TGTGCCAGCAGCTTGGACAAACACAATGAGCAGTTCTTC
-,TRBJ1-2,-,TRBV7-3,CASSLIQGMGGYTF,TGTGCCAGCAGCTTAATACAGGGAATGGGAGGCTACACCTTC
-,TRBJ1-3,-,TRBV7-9,CASSLGHGNTIYF,TGTGCCAGCAGCTTGGGGCATGGAAACACCATATATTTT
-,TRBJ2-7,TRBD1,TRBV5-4,CASSRGQGVSYEQYF,TGTGCCAGCAGCCGCGGACAGGGAGTCTCCTACGAGCAGTACTTC
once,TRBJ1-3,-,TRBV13,CASSLQGHSGNTIYF,TGTGCCAGCAGCTTACAGGGCCACTCTGGAAACACCATATATTTT
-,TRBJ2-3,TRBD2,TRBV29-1,CSVEKRGVTDTQYF,TGCAGCGTTGAAAAGCGGGGGGTCACAGATACGCAGTATTTT
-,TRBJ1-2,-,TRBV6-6,CASIGGGQAYGYTF,TGTGCCAGCATCGGCGGGGGGCAGGCCTATGGCTACACCTTC
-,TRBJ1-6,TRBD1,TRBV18,CASSPMGQTRNSPLHF,TGTGCCAGCTCACCAATGGGACAGACTAGGAATTCACCCCTCCACTTT
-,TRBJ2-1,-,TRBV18,CASSPPQGPYNEQFF,TGTGCCAGCTCACCACCCCAGGGGCCCTACAATGAGCAGTTCTTC
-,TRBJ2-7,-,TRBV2,CASSEVRSRNEQYF,TGTGCCAGCAGTGAAGTTAGATCCAGGAACGAGCAGTACTTC
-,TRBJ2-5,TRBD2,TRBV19,CASSMRPSGGQGSRETQYF,TGTGCCAGTAGTATGAGGCCTAGCGGGGGGCAAGGGTCCAGAGAGACCCAGTACTTC
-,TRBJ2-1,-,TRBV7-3,CASSRGAYNEQFF,TGTGCCAGCAGCCGGGGGGCTTACAATGAGCAGTTCTTC
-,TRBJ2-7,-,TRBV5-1,CASSFRAGETYEQYF,TGCGCCAGCAGCTTCCGGGCAGGGGAGACCTACGAGCAGTACTTC
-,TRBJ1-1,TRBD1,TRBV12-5,CASGLTGGTEAFF,TGTGCTAGTGGTCTGACAGGGGGGACTGAAGCTTTCTTT
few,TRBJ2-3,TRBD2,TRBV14,CASSRGTSGVFTDTQYF,TGTGCCAGCAGCCGCGGGACTAGCGGGGTTTTCACAGATACGCAGTATTTT
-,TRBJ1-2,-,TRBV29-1,CSVEDQALGPNYGYTF,TGCAGCGTTGAAGATCAGGCTTTAGGCCCTAACTATGGCTACACCTTC
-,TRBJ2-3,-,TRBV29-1,CSVATGLLDTQYF,TGCAGCGTTGCCACAGGGCTCTTGGATACGCAGTATTTT
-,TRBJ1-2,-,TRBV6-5,CASSNPGALYGYTF,TGTGCCAGCAGTAACCCAGGCGCCCTCTATGGCTACACCTTC
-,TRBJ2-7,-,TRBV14,CASSQDLAYEQYF,TGTGCCAGCAGCCAAGATCTAGCCTACGAGCAGTACTTC
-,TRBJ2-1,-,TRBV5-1,CASTLEGSYNEQFF,TGCGCCAGCACCCTGGAGGGGTCCTACAATGAGCAGTTCTTC
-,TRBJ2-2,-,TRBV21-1,CLQGTTGELFF,TGCTTACAGGGTACCACCGGGGAGCTGTTTTTT
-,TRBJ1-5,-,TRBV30,CAWRGAGNQPQHF,TGTGCCTGGAGGGGGGCAGGCAATCAGCCCCAGCATTTT
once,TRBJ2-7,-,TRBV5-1,CASSPHEIYEQYF,TGCGCCAGCAGCCCACACGAAATATACGAGCAGTACTTC
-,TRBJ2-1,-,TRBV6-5,CASSYSIGDEQFF,TGTGCCAGCAGTTACTCGATCGGGGATGAGCAGTTCTTC
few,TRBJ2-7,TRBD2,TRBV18,CASSPSGRGYEQYF,TGTGCCAGCTCACCTAGCGGGAGAGGTTACGAGCAGTACTTC
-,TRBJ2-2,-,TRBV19,CASSPRGGELFF,TGTGCCAGTAGTCCCAGGGGTGGGGAGCTGTTTTTT
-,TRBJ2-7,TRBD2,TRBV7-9,CASSLEGRASGSDYEQYF,TGTGCCAGCAGCTTAGAAGGTAGGGCTAGCGGGAGTGACTACGAGCAGTACTTC
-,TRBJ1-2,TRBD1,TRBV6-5,CASRITGTGNGYTF,TGTGCCAGCAGAATAACCGGGACAGGGAACGGCTACACCTTC
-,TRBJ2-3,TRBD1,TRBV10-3,CAITPGQGSPITDTQYF,TGTGCCATCACTCCGGGACAGGGTAGCCCTATCACAGATACGCAGTATTTT
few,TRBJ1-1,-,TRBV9,CASSSSRGTEAFF,TGTGCCAGCAGCTCCAGCCGGGGTACTGAAGCTTTCTTT
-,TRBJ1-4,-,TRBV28,CASSLLGGGRIEKLFF,TGTGCCAGCAGCCTGCTAGGCGGGGGACGGATTGAAAAACTGTTTTTT
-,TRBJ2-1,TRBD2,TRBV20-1,CSARDSGRPYNEQFF,TGCAGTGCTCGTGATAGCGGGAGGCCCTACAATGAGCAGTTCTTC
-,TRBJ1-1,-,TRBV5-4,CASSLPSGEVPEAFF,TGTGCCAGCAGCTTGCCTTCCGGAGAGGTTCCTGAAGCTTTCTTT
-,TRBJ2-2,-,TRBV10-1,CASSENFGTGELFF,TGCGCCAGCAGTGAGAACTTTGGTACCGGGGAGCTGTTTTTT
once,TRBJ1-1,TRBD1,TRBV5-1,CASSLEGAFTEAFF,TGCGCCAGCAGCTTAGAGGGGGCTTTTACTGAAGCTTTCTTT
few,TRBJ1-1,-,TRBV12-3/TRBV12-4,CASSFGGWGAFF,TGTGCCAGCAGTTTCGGCGGGTGGGGAGCTTTCTTT
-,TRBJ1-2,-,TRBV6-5,CASSYGQNYGYTF,TGTGCCAGCAGTTATGGACAGAACTATGGCTACACCTTC
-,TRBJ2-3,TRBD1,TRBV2,CASRPGTGADTQYF,TGTGCCAGCAGGCCGGGGACAGGGGCAGATACGCAGTATTTT
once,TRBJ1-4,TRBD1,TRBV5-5,CASSLEGQSEKLFF,TGTGCCAGCAGCTTGGAGGGACAGAGTGAAAAACTGTTTTTT
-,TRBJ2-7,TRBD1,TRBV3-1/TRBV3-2,CASSRRRDSRTYEQYF,TGTGCCAGCAGCCGCCGCCGGGACAGCCGAACCTACGAGCAGTACTTC
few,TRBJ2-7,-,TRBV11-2,CASSLDRGYEQYF,TGTGCCAGCAGCTTAGACAGGGGATACGAGCAGTACTTC
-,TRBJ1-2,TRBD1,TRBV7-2,CASSLRTGGNYGYTF,TGTGCCAGCAGCTTAAGGACAGGGGGTAACTATGGCTACACCTTC